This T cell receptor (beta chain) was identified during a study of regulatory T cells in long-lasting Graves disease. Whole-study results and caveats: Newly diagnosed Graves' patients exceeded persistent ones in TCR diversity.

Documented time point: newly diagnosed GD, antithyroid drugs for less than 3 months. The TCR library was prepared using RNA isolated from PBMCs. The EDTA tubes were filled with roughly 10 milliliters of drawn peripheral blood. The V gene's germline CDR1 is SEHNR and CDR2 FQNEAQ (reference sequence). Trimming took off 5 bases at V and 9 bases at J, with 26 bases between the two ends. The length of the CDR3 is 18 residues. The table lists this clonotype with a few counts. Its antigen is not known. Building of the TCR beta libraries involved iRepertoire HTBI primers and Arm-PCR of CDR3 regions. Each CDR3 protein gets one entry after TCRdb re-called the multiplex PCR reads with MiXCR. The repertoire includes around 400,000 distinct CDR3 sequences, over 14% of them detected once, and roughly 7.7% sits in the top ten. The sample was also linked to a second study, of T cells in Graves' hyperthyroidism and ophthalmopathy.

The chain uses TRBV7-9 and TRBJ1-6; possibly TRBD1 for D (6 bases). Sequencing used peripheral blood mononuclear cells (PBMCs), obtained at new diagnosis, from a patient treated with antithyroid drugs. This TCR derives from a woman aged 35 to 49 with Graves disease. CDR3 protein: CASSRSQGGTHPVSPLHF. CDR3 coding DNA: TGTGCCAGCAGCCGGTCACAGGGTGGGACTCATCCTGTTTCACCCCTCCACTTT.